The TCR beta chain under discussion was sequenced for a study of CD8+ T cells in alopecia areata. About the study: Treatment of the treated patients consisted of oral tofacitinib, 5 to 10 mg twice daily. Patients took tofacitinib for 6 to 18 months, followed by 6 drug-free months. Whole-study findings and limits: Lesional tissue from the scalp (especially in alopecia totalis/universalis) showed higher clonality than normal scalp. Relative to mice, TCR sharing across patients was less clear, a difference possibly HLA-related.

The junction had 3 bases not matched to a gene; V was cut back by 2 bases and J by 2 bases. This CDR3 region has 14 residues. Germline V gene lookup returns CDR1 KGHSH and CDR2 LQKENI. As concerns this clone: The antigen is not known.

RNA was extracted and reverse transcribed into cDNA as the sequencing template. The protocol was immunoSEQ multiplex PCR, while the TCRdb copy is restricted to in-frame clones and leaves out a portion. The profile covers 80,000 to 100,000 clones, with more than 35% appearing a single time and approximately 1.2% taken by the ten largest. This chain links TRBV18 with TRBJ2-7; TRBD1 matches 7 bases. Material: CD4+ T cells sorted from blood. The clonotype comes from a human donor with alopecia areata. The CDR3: CASSPTGTAYEQYF. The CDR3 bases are TGTGCCAGCTCACCAACCGGGACAGCCTACGAGCAGTACTTC.